One sample yielded the 24 T cell receptor beta chains listed below, sequenced in a study of T-cell memory formation after mild COVID-19 (dated by TCRdb to the early 2020s). Library preparation employed 5' RACE. TCRdb shows the sequencer as Illumina NovaSeq 6000. TCRdb trimmed the raw reads at Q25, called clones with MiXCR and kept productive beta chains. Identical CDR3 protein sequences are pooled into one entry, listed with their most common genes and DNA. The sample records 35,000 to 40,000 distinct CDR3 sequences, 6% to 6.5% of which are singletons. The ten most abundant clones make up approximately 0.81% of the sample. The sequencing input was PBMCs or a T cell subset sorted from them (not recorded which). These receptors originate from an adult who had mild COVID-19 (a few samples of this study predate the infection). The sample titles of this study are shuffled in the database, so cell type and time point are left out.

The CDR3: CASSYGNNSPLHF. CDR3 bases: TGTGCCAGCAGTTACGGGAATAATTCACCCCTCCACTTT. The rearrangement uses TRBV6-6 and TRBJ1-6; no reliable D call. The V gene lost 2 bases and the J gene lost 5 bases, with 4 bases spanning the gap. Germline assignment: CDR1 MNHNY and CDR2 SVGAGI (reference sequence). The CDR3 runs 13 residues.

This chain uses TRBV13 with TRBJ2-7, with TRBD1 identical over 10 bases. Germline trimming cut 2 bases from V and 0 bases from J; bases unmatched to any gene: 10. CDR1 is PRHDT, CDR2 FYEKMQ, per germline (reference sequence). The CDR3 length is 18 residues. Here the CDR3 DNA reads TGTGCCAGCAGCTTATCGCGGAGGGGGACAGGGGCCTCCTACGAGCAGTACTTC. As protein: CASSLSRRGTGASYEQYF.

This clonotype was counted between two and nine times. V gene TRBV20-1 combines with J gene TRBJ2-4; 7 bases are a match to TRBD2. Germline-derived CDR1 and CDR2 are DFQATT and SNEGSKA (reference sequence). This CDR3 contains 14 residues. The trim removed 3 bases at V and 0 bases at J, leaving 2 bases unmatched. CDR3 sequence reads: CSASPGGAKNIQYF. In DNA, the CDR3 is TGCAGTGCTAGTCCGGGGGGAGCCAAAAACATTCAGTACTTC.

This clonotype was seen repeatedly, ten times or more. The J gene is TRBJ2-1, the V gene TRBV4-2, with 8 positions matching TRBD2. Trimming cost V 1 base and J 4 bases; bases outside gene matches: 9. Germline CDR1 LGHNA, CDR2 YNFKEQ. The CDR3 spans 17 residues. CDR3 sequence: CASSQVSAGGPYNEQFF. The DNA for the CDR3 is TGTGCCAGCAGCCAAGTGTCCGCGGGGGGACCGTACAATGAGCAGTTCTTC.

The chain links TRBV12-3 or TRBV12-4 to TRBJ2-3; D gene unclear. The CDR3 runs to 13 residues. Trimming pared 5 bases from V and 2 bases from J, leaving 8 bases between. The CDR3: CASSLPNTDTQYF. CDR3 sequence (DNA): TGTGCCAGCAGTCTCCCCAACACAGATACGCAGTATTTT.

This clonotype was recorded a few times. The chain links TRBV3-1 to TRBJ2-7; perhaps TRBD1 as D (5 bases). Trimming cost V 5 bases and J 6 bases, with 11 bases left between them. CDR3 length: 12 amino acids. Germline loops: CDR1 LGHDT, CDR2 YNNKEL (reference sequence). The CDR3 nucleotides read TGTGCCAGCAGCAAGGGGCAGCGCGAGCAGTACTTC. Its translation is CASSKGQREQYF.

This chain links TRBV20-1 with TRBJ2-3; 8 nucleotides align to TRBD2. The V and J ends lost 5 bases and 6 bases, in that order; junction bases with no gene match: 10. The germline V gene encodes CDR1 DFQATT and CDR2 SNEGSKA (reference sequence). The CDR3 sequence is 14 residues long. CDR3 DNA: TGCAGTGCTCCACCCGCGGGGGGTTATGATACGCAGTATTTT. It is translated as CSAPPAGGYDTQYF.

Many counts were recorded for this clonotype. The rearrangement links TRBV12-3 or TRBV12-4 to TRBJ2-7; no reliable D call. This CDR3 region has 13 residues. V was shortened by 6 bases and J by 0 bases, with 9 bases between the two germline ends. The CDR3 reads CASSERFSYEQYF. The CDR3 DNA reads TGTGCCAGCAGCGAAAGGTTCTCCTACGAGCAGTACTTC.

At least ten counts were recorded for this clonotype. DNA of the CDR3: TGCAGCGTCGCGAGCGGGCGAAACACCGGGGAGCTGTTTTTT. The encoded protein is CSVASGRNTGELFF. The chain combines TRBV29-1 with TRBJ2-2; a possible D gene is TRBD2 (6 bases). This CDR3 spans 14 amino acids. Germline V gene sequence: CDR1 SQVTM, CDR2 ANQGSEA. V was cut by 6 bases and J by 2 bases, with 13 bases left in between.

The rearrangement uses TRBV11-3 and TRBJ2-5; 10 positions agree with TRBD2. CDR3 length: 15 residues. Per the germline V gene, CDR1 is SGHNT and CDR2 is YENEEA. Trimming cost V 5 bases and J 1 base; bases outside gene matches: 4. In DNA form, the CDR3 reads TGTGCCAGCAGCACACGACTAGCGGGCCAAGAGACCCAGTACTTC. The encoded protein is CASSTRLAGQETQYF.

This clonotype was counted at least ten times. The V call is TRBV6-5, the J call TRBJ2-7, with 7 bases matching TRBD2. The J segment lost 3 bases and the V segment lost 0 bases, leaving 5 bases of the junction unmatched. This CDR3 is 15 amino acids long. Germline V lookup: CDR1 MNHEY, CDR2 SVGAGI. CDR3 residues: CASSYSGGRGYEQYF. Written as DNA, the CDR3 is TGTGCCAGCAGTTACTCGGGAGGGAGAGGCTACGAGCAGTACTTC.

This clonotype was counted between two and nine times. The rearrangement joins TRBV5-1 to TRBJ2-3; 7 bases align to TRBD2. CDR3 length equals 18 residues. Germline trimming cut 4 bases from V and 6 bases from J; bases unmatched to any gene: 20. Germline V gives CDR1 SGHRS, CDR2 YFSETQ. The CDR3 loop reads CASSPERGSGAGEDTQYF. Written as DNA, the CDR3 is TGCGCCAGCAGCCCGGAACGGGGGAGCGGGGCCGGGGAGGATACGCAGTATTTT.

In this sample, this clonotype turned up a few times. The chain combines TRBV3-1 with TRBJ2-3, with D possibly TRBD1 on 5 matching bases. V lost 1 base, J lost 6 bases, and 11 bases lay in between. The CDR3 extends over 14 amino acids. Germline loops: CDR1 LGHDT, CDR2 YNNKEL (reference sequence). CDR3 sequence reads: CASSQGRGPDTQYF. The DNA of the CDR3 is TGTGCCAGCAGCCAAGGAAGGGGTCCCGATACGCAGTATTTT.

This clonotype was picked up a small number of times. CDR3 nucleotides: TGTGCCAGCAGTGACGCCCGGACAGCAACTAATGAAAAACTGTTTTTT. It encodes CASSDARTATNEKLFF. The V call is TRBV25-1, the J call TRBJ1-4; TRBD1 is a possible D gene (6 bases). V lost 3 bases and J 0 bases, leaving 11 bases between the germline ends. The CDR3 totals 16 residues. CDR1 is MGHDK, CDR2 SYGVNS, per germline.

Only a few counts were recorded for this clonotype. V gene TRBV4-2 combines with J gene TRBJ2-7; maybe TRBD1 (6 bases). Looked up from germline, CDR1 is LGHNA and CDR2 is YNFKEQ. This CDR3 has 16 amino acids. Trimming removed 4 bases from V and 3 bases from J, with 19 bases in between. The CDR3 DNA follows: TGTGCCAGCAGCCCCCTCGGGTCAGGGGCAAACTACGAGCAGTACTTC. This codes for CASSPLGSGANYEQYF.

This chain joins TRBV11-3 and TRBJ1-5, with D possibly being TRBD1 (5 bases). Germline V gives CDR1 SGHNT, CDR2 YENEEA. CDR3 length: 14 residues. Trimming removed 1 base from V and 6 bases from J, with 10 bases in between. The CDR3 region has the DNA TGTGCCAGCAGCTTAGCGGGGCGGGGTCAGCCCCAGCATTTT. Translation gives CASSLAGRGQPQHF.

This clonotype has at least ten counts. V usage is TRBV5-1 and J usage is TRBJ2-3; tentative D call: TRBD2 (6 bases). The CDR3 runs 14 residues. The germline CDR1 and CDR2 sequences are SGHRS and YFSETQ. The germline V and J ends were trimmed by 3 bases and 5 bases, with 13 bases remaining between them. DNA of the CDR3: TGCGCCAGCAGCTCCGGGAGTTCTAGAGATACGCAGTATTTT. Translating gives CASSSGSSRDTQYF. Variable domain in full (rest from reference TRBV5-1 and TRBJ2-3): KAGVTQTPRYLIKTRGQQVTLSCSPISGHRSVSWYQQTPGQGLQFLFEYFSETQRNKGNFPGRFSGRQFSNSRSEMNVSTLELGDSALYLCASSSGSSRDTQYFGPGTRLTVL.

The V gene is TRBV30, the J gene TRBJ2-7; TRBD1 might be the D (6 bases). V lost 4 bases, J lost 2 bases, and 12 bases lay in between. This CDR3 has 13 amino acids. Germline-derived CDR1 and CDR2 are GTSNPN and SVGIG (reference sequence). CDR3 protein: CAWTGHRAYEQYF. CDR3 in DNA: TGTGCCTGGACGGGACACAGAGCCTACGAGCAGTACTTC.

This clonotype has only a few counts. J is TRBJ2-2 and V is TRBV19; D call uncertain. Trimming removed 6 bases from V and 0 bases from J, with 11 bases in between. This CDR3 contains 15 residues. Germline V CDR1 and CDR2: LNHDA, SQIVND (reference sequence). CDR3 bases: TGTGCCAGTAGCCAGTCCCATACGAACACCGGGGAGCTGTTTTTT. Translated: CASSQSHTNTGELFF.

This clonotype was counted many times. This chain uses TRBV29-1 with TRBJ2-6; D not certain. Trimming shortened V by 4 bases and J by 0 bases, and 10 bases separated the two germline ends. The CDR3 sequence is 15 residues long. Germline V lookup: CDR1 SQVTM, CDR2 ANQGSEA. The CDR3: CSVVGIVSGANVLTF. CDR3 DNA: TGCAGCGTTGTGGGGATCGTCTCTGGGGCCAACGTCCTGACTTTC.

In this sample, this clonotype turned up a few times. The chain couples TRBV12-3 or TRBV12-4 to TRBJ2-1; D gene unclear. The CDR3 sequence is 12 residues long. The V and J ends lost 3 bases and 3 bases respectively, with 3 bases between them. The CDR3 coding sequence is TGTGCCAGCAGTTTGCGCTACAATGAGCAGTTCTTC. Amino acids: CASSLRYNEQFF.

This clonotype was recorded a few times. The chain carries TRBV19 and TRBJ2-7, with TRBD1 matching over 7 bases. This CDR3 is built from 13 residues. CDR1 LNHDA and CDR2 SQIVND come from the germline V gene (reference sequence). J lost 3 bases, V lost 9 bases, and 8 bases had no gene match. CDR3 bases: TGTGCCAGCGCGGATTCAGGGGGCTACGAGCAGTACTTC. Its translation: CASADSGGYEQYF.

This clonotype was observed a handful of times. The J gene is TRBJ2-1, the V gene TRBV15; 11 bases map to TRBD2. The V segment lost 3 bases and the J segment 6 bases; nucleotides outside the gene matches: 10. Germline CDR1 LNHNV, CDR2 YYDKDF (reference sequence). The length of the CDR3 is 17 residues. The chain's CDR3 is CATSRDHTSGSVNEQFF. CDR3 nucleotides: TGTGCCACCAGCAGGGACCATACTAGCGGGAGTGTCAATGAGCAGTTCTTC.

This clonotype was seen at least ten times. The V and J genes are TRBV20-1 and TRBJ1-1; D gene unclear. V dropped 2 bases and J dropped 1 base, with 8 bases sitting between them. The CDR3 loop spans 13 amino acids. CDR1 DFQATT and CDR2 SNEGSKA come from the germline V gene (reference sequence). The chain's CDR3 is CSARSGPNTEAFF. The CDR3 bases are TGCAGTGCTAGATCAGGTCCGAACACTGAAGCTTTCTTT.